The source of this TCR beta chain is a study of blood T cell repertoires in COVID-19. Overall study: Spain, Italy and the United States supplied samples that represented acute and convalescent COVID-19. In each case, the material was cDNA or gDNA derived from T cells, B-cell-depleted T cells, or PBMCs.

In the original processing: Estimation of nucleated cell counts was performed using reference gene primer amplification. Libraries were prepared by immunoSEQ multiplex PCR; TCRdb keeps only in-frame clonotypes and omits some of them. The D gene and trimming were derived from the DNA, and the V and J assignments and clone size from that table. This table holds 150,000 to 160,000 clones, 65% to 90% found once. J was trimmed by 7 bases and V by 7 bases; bases with no gene match: 6. Germline CDR1 reads LNHDA; CDR2 reads SQIVND (reference sequence). The length of the CDR3 is 12 residues. The clonotype comes from a woman in her sixties with COVID-19, enrolled during active disease. The chain couples TRBV19 to TRBJ1-2; 7 positions agree with TRBD1. Sequencing input: peripheral blood. CDR3 loop: CASKGTVSGYTF. The CDR3 DNA is TGTGCCAGTAAAGGGACAGTAAGTGGCTACACCTTC.